A single TCR beta chain is shown here with its context. Original data processing: By means of reference gene primer amplification, nucleated cell counts were estimated. Produced via immunoSEQ multiplex PCR; TCRdb's table is partial and in-frame only. Clone size and V and J calls were adopted from that table, with D and trimming inferred from the DNA. The sample has 95,000 to 150,000 clones, 85% to 90% seen once. The record originates from a study of blood T cell repertoires in COVID-19. Study-level information: Samples representing acute and convalescent COVID-19 were sourced from the United States, Italy and Spain. Sources were T cells, B-cell-depleted T cells, or PBMCs; the material itself was cDNA or gDNA.

The germline gives CDR1 SGDLS, CDR2 YYNGEE. V dropped 5 bases and J dropped 8; count of bases not matched to a gene: 11. The CDR3 extends over 16 amino acids. Input material: peripheral blood. This sequence originates from a woman in her 70s with acute or convalescent COVID-19. This chain joins TRBV9 and TRBJ2-1; the match to TRBD2 covers 12 bases. The CDR3 DNA sequence: TGTGCCAGCAGTGCTAGCGGGGGGGCCTCTTGGGATGAGCAGTTCTTC. Its protein product is CASSASGGASWDEQFF.